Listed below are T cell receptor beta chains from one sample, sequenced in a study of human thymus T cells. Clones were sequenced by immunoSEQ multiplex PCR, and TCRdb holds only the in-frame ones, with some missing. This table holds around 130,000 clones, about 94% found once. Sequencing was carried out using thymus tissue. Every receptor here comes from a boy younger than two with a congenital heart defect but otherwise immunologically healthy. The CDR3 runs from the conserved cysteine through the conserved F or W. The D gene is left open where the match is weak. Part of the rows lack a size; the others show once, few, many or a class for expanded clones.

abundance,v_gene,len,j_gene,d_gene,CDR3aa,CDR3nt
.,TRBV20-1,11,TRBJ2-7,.,CSVDMPHEQYF,TGCAGTGTAGACATGCCCCACGAGCAGTACTTC
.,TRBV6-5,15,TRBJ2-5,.,CASSSPGRARETQYF,TGTGCCAGCAGTTCCCCCGGCAGGGCAAGAGAGACCCAGTACTTC
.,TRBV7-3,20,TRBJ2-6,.,CASSLNGQGRASSGANVLTF,TGTGCCAGCAGCTTAAATGGGCAGGGTAGGGCCAGCTCTGGGGCCAACGTCCTGACTTTC
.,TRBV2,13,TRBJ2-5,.,CASSGDFEETQYF,TGTGCCAGCAGCGGGGACTTTGAAGAGACCCAGTACTTC
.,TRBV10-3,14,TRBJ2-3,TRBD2,CAINLGTSTNTQYF,TGTGCCATCAACCTCGGGACTAGCACTAATACGCAGTATTTT
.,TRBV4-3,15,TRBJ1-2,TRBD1,CASSRETGVRYGYTF,TGCGCCAGCAGCCGAGAAACAGGGGTTCGCTATGGCTACACCTTC
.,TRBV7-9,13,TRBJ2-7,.,CASSLKGDYEQYF,TGTGCCAGCAGCTTAAAAGGGGACTACGAGCAGTACTTC
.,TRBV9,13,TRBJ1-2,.,CAGRGGTNYGYTF,TGTGCCGGTCGAGGAGGCACTAACTATGGCTACACCTTC
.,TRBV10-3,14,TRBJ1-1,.,CAISQTDGETEAFF,TGTGCCATCAGCCAGACGGACGGCGAGACTGAAGCTTTCTTT
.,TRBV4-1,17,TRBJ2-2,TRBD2,CASSRTPTSANTGELFF,TGCGCCAGCAGCCGAACCCCGACTAGCGCTAACACCGGGGAGCTGTTTTTT
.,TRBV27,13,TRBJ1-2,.,CASSYLKRWGYTF,TGTGCCAGCAGTTATCTAAAGAGGTGGGGCTACACCTTC
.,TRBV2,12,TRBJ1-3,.,CASMASGNTIYF,TGTGCCAGCATGGCCTCTGGAAACACCATATATTTT
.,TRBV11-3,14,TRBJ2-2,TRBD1,CASSLDRVTGELFF,TGTGCCAGCAGCCTGGACAGGGTCACCGGGGAGCTGTTTTTT
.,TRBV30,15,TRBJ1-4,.,CAWSVKMAVYEKLFF,TGTGCCTGGAGTGTAAAGATGGCAGTGTATGAAAAACTGTTTTTT
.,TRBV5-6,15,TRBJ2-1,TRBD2,CASSLLLAGSNEQFF,TGTGCCAGCAGCTTGCTACTAGCGGGGAGCAATGAGCAGTTCTTC
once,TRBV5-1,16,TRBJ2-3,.,CASSHPGGEHTDTQYF,TGCGCCAGCAGCCATCCCGGGGGCGAACACACAGATACGCAGTATTTT
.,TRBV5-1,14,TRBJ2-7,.,CASSSEAWTYEQYF,TGCGCCAGCAGCTCCGAGGCTTGGACCTACGAGCAGTACTTC
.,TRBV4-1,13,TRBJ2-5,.,CASSLRHQETQYF,TGCGCCAGCAGCCTTCGACACCAAGAGACCCAGTACTTC
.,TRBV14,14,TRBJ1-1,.,CASSQAVMNTEAFF,TGTGCCAGCAGCCAAGCGGTGATGAACACTGAAGCTTTCTTT
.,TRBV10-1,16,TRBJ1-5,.,CASSEGGTIAISPQHF,TGCGCCAGCAGTGAAGGGGGTACTATAGCAATCAGCCCCCAGCATTTT
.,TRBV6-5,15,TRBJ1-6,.,CASSYSSSYNSPLHF,TGTGCCAGCAGTTACTCGAGCTCCTATAATTCACCCCTCCACTTT
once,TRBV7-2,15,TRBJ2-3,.,CASSLIAGTTDTQYF,TGTGCCAGCAGCTTAATTGCGGGGACAACAGATACGCAGTATTTT
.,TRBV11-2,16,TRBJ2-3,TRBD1,CASSPHLDRVTDTQYF,TGTGCCAGCAGCCCCCACCTAGACAGGGTTACAGATACGCAGTATTTT
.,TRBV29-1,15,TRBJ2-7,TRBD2,CSVAKGGGGPYEQYF,TGCAGCGTTGCAAAGGGGGGCGGGGGGCCCTACGAGCAGTACTTC
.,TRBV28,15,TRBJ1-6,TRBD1,CASGTGGLDNSPLHF,TGTGCCAGCGGGACAGGGGGCCTTGATAATTCACCCCTCCACTTT
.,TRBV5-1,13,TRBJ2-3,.,CVSSLDFTDTQYF,TGCGTCAGCAGCTTGGACTTCACAGATACGCAGTATTTT
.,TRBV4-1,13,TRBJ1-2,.,CASSLDYHRLRTF,TGCGCCAGCAGCCTCGACTACCACAGGCTTAGAACCTTC
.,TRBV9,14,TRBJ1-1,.,CASSPRQVGTEAFF,TGTGCCAGCAGCCCCCGACAGGTCGGCACTGAAGCTTTCTTT
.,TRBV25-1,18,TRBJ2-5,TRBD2,CASSGTSGGLLYQETQYF,TGTGCCAGCAGCGGCACTAGCGGGGGGTTGTTATACCAAGAGACCCAGTACTTC
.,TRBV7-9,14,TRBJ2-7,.,CASSLGGISYEQYF,TGTGCCAGCAGCTTAGGAGGGATCTCCTACGAGCAGTACTTC
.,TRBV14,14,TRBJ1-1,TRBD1,CASSQEWDRGLAFF,TGTGCCAGCAGCCAAGAATGGGACAGGGGGCTGGCTTTCTTT
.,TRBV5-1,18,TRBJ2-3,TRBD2,CASSSGTRLAGYTDTQYF,TGCGCCAGCAGCTCGGGGACTCGACTAGCGGGGTACACAGATACGCAGTATTTT
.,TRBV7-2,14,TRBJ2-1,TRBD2,CASRRTSALGEQFF,TGTGCCAGCAGAAGGACTAGCGCGTTAGGTGAGCAGTTCTTC
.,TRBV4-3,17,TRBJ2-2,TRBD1,CASSQSTGTGAPGELFF,TGCGCCAGCAGCCAGTCTACTGGGACAGGGGCGCCCGGGGAGCTGTTTTTT
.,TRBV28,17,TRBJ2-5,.,CASSFVAGRGSEETQYF,TGTGCCAGCAGTTTCGTCGCGGGGAGAGGGTCCGAAGAGACCCAGTACTTC
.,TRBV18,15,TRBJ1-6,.,CASSPRQGRNSPLHF,TGTGCCAGCTCACCCCGACAAGGGAGAAATTCACCCCTCCACTTT
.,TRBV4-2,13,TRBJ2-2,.,CASRVRINGELFF,TGTGCCAGCAGGGTACGGATAAACGGGGAGCTGTTTTTT
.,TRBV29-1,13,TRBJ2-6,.,CSVDASGANVLTF,TGCAGCGTTGACGCCTCTGGGGCCAACGTCCTGACTTTC
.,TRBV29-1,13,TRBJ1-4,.,CSVPGSFSEKLFF,TGCAGCGTACCGGGCAGTTTTAGTGAAAAACTGTTTTTT